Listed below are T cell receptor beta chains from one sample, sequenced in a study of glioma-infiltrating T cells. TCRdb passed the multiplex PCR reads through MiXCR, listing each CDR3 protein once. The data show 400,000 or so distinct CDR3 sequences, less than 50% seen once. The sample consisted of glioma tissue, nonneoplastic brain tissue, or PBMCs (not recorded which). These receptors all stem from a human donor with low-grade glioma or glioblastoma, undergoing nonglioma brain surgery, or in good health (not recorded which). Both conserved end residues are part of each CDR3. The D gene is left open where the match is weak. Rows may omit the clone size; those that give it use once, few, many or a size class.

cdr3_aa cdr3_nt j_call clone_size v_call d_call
CASSAREEGKLFF TGTGCCAGCAGCGCGCGGGAGGAAGGAAAACTGTTTTTT TRBJ1-4 - TRBV7-8 -
CASLRSSYNEQFF TGTGCCAGCCTGCGCTCCTCCTACAATGAGCAGTTCTTC TRBJ2-1 many TRBV6-2/TRBV6-3 -
CAIRGPGNYGYTF TGTGCCATCAGGGGACCGGGGAACTATGGCTACACCTTC TRBJ1-2 - TRBV10-3 -
CASSSKGLAGFNEQFF TGTGCCAGCAGCTCCAAGGGACTAGCGGGGTTCAATGAGCAGTTCTTC TRBJ2-1 few TRBV7-9 TRBD2
CASSYSTAGGRTEAFF TGTGCCAGCAGTTACTCGACGGCAGGGGGACGGACTGAAGCTTTCTTT TRBJ1-1 many TRBV6-2/TRBV6-3 TRBD1
CASRRLAGASGELFF TGTGCCAGTCGGAGACTAGCGGGAGCCTCCGGGGAGCTGTTTTTT TRBJ2-2 - TRBV19 TRBD2
CASSLGQVRGNTIYF TGTGCCAGCAGCCTGGGACAGGTGCGGGGAAACACCATATATTTT TRBJ1-3 few TRBV28 TRBD1
CASNYDRVNTEAFF TGTGCCAGCAACTACGACAGGGTAAACACTGAAGCTTTCTTT TRBJ1-1 - TRBV7-2 TRBD1
CSAPISAREQYF TGCAGTGCCCCGATATCGGCCCGGGAGCAGTACTTC TRBJ2-7 many TRBV20-1 -
CSARDYRRHGYTF TGCAGTGCTAGAGATTACAGGAGACATGGCTACACCTTC TRBJ1-2 many TRBV20-1 -
CASSYSSQEMNTKAFF TGTGCCAGCAGTTACTCATCACAGGAGATGAACACTAAAGCTTTCTTT TRBJ1-1 - TRBV6-6 -
CASSQDGVAAFF TGCGCCAGCAGCCAAGACGGGGTGGCAGCTTTCTTT TRBJ1-1 few TRBV4-1 -
CASSEVVGRSYNEQFF TGTGCCAGCAGTGAAGTAGTGGGGAGGTCCTACAATGAGCAGTTCTTC TRBJ2-1 - TRBV2 -
CASSHVDYHQETQYF TGTGCCAGCAGCCACGTTGACTATCACCAAGAGACCCAGTACTTC TRBJ2-5 - TRBV7-9 -
CASSHGGPQHF TGCGCCAGCAGCCACGGTGGGCCCCAGCATTTT TRBJ1-5 - TRBV4-1 -
CASSSQTNKGWGRTEAFF TGTGCCAGCAGCTCCCAGACAAACAAGGGTTGGGGCAGAACTGAAGCTTTCTTT TRBJ1-1 - TRBV7-2 -